This note documents a single T cell receptor (beta chain) sequence. Its antigen remains unknown. Recent vaccinations or acute infections were absent in the healthy HIV-negative adult donors. These data come from a study of shared clonotypes between healthy human individuals. Findings of the study overall: Sharing of clonotypes among donors was expected to vary with sequencing depth. Genetic and exposure-history diversity was limited by the small donor number.

Sequenced by immunoSEQ multiplex PCR; TCRdb stores in-frame clones only, minus some. The data contain about 470,000 clones, around 79% of them seen just once; the ten biggest clones take up about 12%. The TCR comes from a woman in her thirties or forties in good health. Some clones in this sample may be carry-over from other donors' samples. Sequences were obtained from PBMCs.

CDR3 DNA sequence: TGTGCCAGCAGCCGAGGGACAGGCAATGGGGAAGCTTTCTTT. This translates into CASSRGTGNGEAFF. The genes are TRBV11-3 and TRBJ1-1; TRBD1 matches at 8 bases. J was trimmed by 8 bases and V by 5 bases; bases with no gene match: 10. This CDR3 region has 14 residues. CDR1 and CDR2 from the germline V gene are SGHNT and YENEEA.